A single sample gave rise to the 23 T cell receptor beta chains below, sequenced in a study of PD-L1 blockade in urothelial cancer. TCRdb keeps only in-frame clones here, not all; method: immunoSEQ multiplex PCR. Seen here are about 80,000 clones, roughly nine tenths observed once, and the top ten hold under 6%. The source was PBMCs, collected around atezolizumab (anti-PD-L1) treatment. These receptors all come from a woman in her 70s with urothelial cancer.

The genes are TRBV28 and TRBJ1-2; TRBD1 aligns across 11 bases. Germline V gene sequence: CDR1 MDHEN, CDR2 SYDVKM. There are 16 residues in the CDR3. V lost 7 bases, J lost 5 bases, and 12 bases stayed unmatched. CDR3 sequence (DNA): TGTGCCAGCACCCTCATTCGGACAGGGGGCGCGTATGGCTACACCTTC. Its protein is CASTLIRTGGAYGYTF.

The V gene is TRBV27, the J gene TRBJ1-2; tentatively, D is TRBD1 (5 bases). This CDR3 is built from 15 residues. Germline assignment: CDR1 MNHEY and CDR2 SMNVEV (reference sequence). V lost 5 bases, J lost 3 bases, and 16 bases lay in between. The CDR3 coding sequence is TGTGCCAGCAGTACCCGACCGTGGGGGGACTATGGCTACACCTTC. This sequence encodes CASSTRPWGDYGYTF.

This sequence joins TRBV7-6 and TRBJ2-7; TRBD2 is a possible D gene (6 bases). The ends were cut back, 5 bases at V and 0 bases at J, with 14 bases in the middle. The CDR3 is made up of 15 amino acids. Germline V gene data show CDR1 as SGHVS and CDR2 as FNYEAQ. The CDR3 coding sequence is TGTGCCAGCAGCCCGCTTGGGGGGAGCTCCTACGAGCAGTACTTC. Its protein is CASSPLGGSSYEQYF.

The J gene is TRBJ1-1, the V gene TRBV10-3; 7 nucleotides match TRBD1. The germline CDR1 and CDR2 sequences are ENHRY and SYGVKD. The CDR3 runs to 16 residues. V lost 2 bases, J lost 5 bases, and 11 bases stayed unmatched. The CDR3 sequence: CAISETAQGLRTEAFF. Here the CDR3 DNA reads TGTGCCATCAGTGAGACCGCACAGGGGTTGAGGACTGAAGCTTTCTTT.

This clone was counted a single time. This chain joins TRBV27 and TRBJ1-6, with D maybe TRBD1 (5 bases). Deletions cut 5 bases from V and 9 bases from J, with 20 bases between. Germline V lookup: CDR1 MNHEY, CDR2 SMNVEV (reference sequence). This CDR3 is built from 16 residues. CDR3 DNA: TGTGCCAGCAGTCCCTCGGTACAGGCAAGATTTTCACCCCTCCACTTT. It yields the protein CASSPSVQARFSPLHF.

This chain uses TRBV11-1 with TRBJ2-1; no definite D call. The germline gives CDR1 SGHAT, CDR2 FQDESV (reference sequence). V dropped 3 bases and J dropped 2 bases, with 11 bases sitting between them. The CDR3 contains 15 residues. The CDR3 loop reads CASSFSAEPYNEQFF. The CDR3 bases are TGTGCCAGCAGCTTTTCGGCGGAGCCCTACAATGAGCAGTTCTTC.

This chain joins TRBV5-6 and TRBJ1-2; D unresolved. This CDR3 region has 16 residues. CDR1 is SGHDT and CDR2 is YYEEEE in the germline V gene. V lost 0 bases to trimming and J lost 1 base, with 13 bases between them. The CDR3 loop is CASSLDATGINYGYTF. The CDR3, as DNA: TGTGCCAGCAGCTTGGACGCTACGGGGATTAACTATGGCTACACCTTC.

The rearrangement links TRBV2 to TRBJ2-2; 7 bases are shared with TRBD2. There are 15 residues in the CDR3. J was trimmed by 5 bases and V by 1 base; bases with no gene match: 4. In germline, CDR1 is SNHLY, CDR2 FYNNEI. The CDR3 region has the DNA TGTGCCAGCAGTGAAGGGCTAGCGGAGACCGGGGAGCTGTTTTTT. Its protein is CASSEGLAETGELFF.

The CDR3 region is CASSNRTGGAYGYTF. CDR3 in DNA: TGTGCCAGCAGCAACCGGACAGGGGGCGCCTATGGCTACACCTTC. V and J are TRBV7-2 and TRBJ1-2, with 11 bases identical to TRBD1. The junction had 6 bases not matched to a gene; V was cut back by 5 bases and J by 4 bases. The CDR3 has 15 amino acids. Per germline, CDR1 SGHTA and CDR2 FQGNSA.

This clone was recorded a few times. The J gene is TRBJ2-1, the V gene TRBV9; perhaps TRBD1 as D (6 bases). Trimming pared 0 bases from V and 7 bases from J, leaving 11 bases between. CDR3 length equals 14 residues. CDR1 is SGDLS and CDR2 is YYNGEE in the germline V gene. DNA for the CDR3: TGTGCCAGCAGCGTAGGAGACAGGTATAATGAGCAGTTCTTC. Translating it yields CASSVGDRYNEQFF.

Here the CDR3 DNA reads TGCAGCGTCCGACAGGGGGCTAGCACAGATACGCAGTATTTT. Translated, it gives CSVRQGASTDTQYF. This chain links TRBV29-1 with TRBJ2-3, with TRBD1 matching 10 bases. The germline V gene has CDR1 SQVTM and CDR2 ANQGSEA. V lost 6 bases and J lost 0; bases outside the gene matches: 3. This CDR3 has 14 residues.

This chain uses TRBV9 with TRBJ1-2; 11 bases align to TRBD1. The CDR3 length is 15 residues. From germline, CDR1 is SGDLS and CDR2 YYNGEE. V lost 4 bases, J lost 2 bases, and 4 bases stayed unmatched. The CDR3 region has the DNA TGTGCCAGCAGCCCACGGACAGGGGGCAACTATGGCTACACCTTC. Translating it yields CASSPRTGGNYGYTF.

The rearrangement links TRBV7-9 to TRBJ1-2; D possibly corresponds to TRBD1 (6 bases). This CDR3 spans 15 amino acids. The V end was cut by 4 bases, the J end by 1 base, with 13 bases between. Germline lookup yields CDR1 SEHNR and CDR2 FQNEAQ (reference sequence). CDR3 sequence: CASSSNEQGNYGYTF. DNA of the CDR3: TGTGCCAGCAGCTCGAACGAACAGGGTAACTATGGCTACACCTTC. Looking up the rest from reference TRBV7-9 and TRBJ1-2 gives the full variable domain: DTGVSQNPRHKITKRGQNVTFRCDPISEHNRLYWYRQTLGQGPEFLTYFQNEAQLEKSRLLSDRFSAERPKGSFSTLEIQRTEQGDSAMYLCASSSNEQGNYGYTFGSGTRLTVV.

The rearrangement uses TRBV29-1 and TRBJ1-1, with 8 bases lining up with TRBD1. V lost 4 bases, J lost 4 bases, and 2 bases stayed unmatched. There are 12 residues in the CDR3. Germline CDR1 and CDR2: SQVTM and ANQGSEA. The CDR3 loop is CSVVTGGTEAFF. CDR3 bases: TGCAGCGTTGTAACAGGGGGCACTGAAGCTTTCTTT.

The V gene is TRBV7-2, the J gene TRBJ2-7; TRBD2 agrees at 7 bases. The CDR3 runs 16 residues. CDR1 and CDR2 (germline): SGHTA, FQGNSA. V lost 5 bases and J lost 5; bases outside the gene matches: 15. This CDR3 reads CASSLLRGGSINEQYF. CDR3 bases: TGTGCCAGCAGCCTCCTTCGGGGCGGGAGTATCAACGAGCAGTACTTC.

The count of this clone is one. The chain employs TRBV7-3 and TRBJ2-1, with 10 nucleotides matching TRBD2. Germline lookup yields CDR1 SGHTA and CDR2 FQGTGA. J was trimmed by 5 bases and V by 1 base; bases with no gene match: 2. This CDR3 is built from 15 residues. CDR3 coding DNA: TGTGCCAGCAGCTTAAGTCTAGCGGGGGACAATGAGCAGTTCTTC. As protein: CASSLSLAGDNEQFF.

J is TRBJ2-5 and V is TRBV19, with 9 bases fitting TRBD1. The ends lost 5 bases at V and 0 bases at J; junction bases unmatched: 7. Germline CDR1 reads LNHDA; CDR2 reads SQIVND (reference sequence). The CDR3 extends over 16 amino acids. The CDR3 loop reads CASSGTGNGYQETQYF. CDR3 DNA sequence: TGTGCCAGTAGTGGGACAGGGAACGGGTACCAAGAGACCCAGTACTTC.

The genes are TRBV9 and TRBJ2-2; possible D gene TRBD1, 6 bases. This CDR3 region has 14 residues. V lost 3 bases to trimming and J lost 6 bases, with 12 bases between them. Per germline, CDR1 SGDLS and CDR2 YYNGEE. The CDR3 spells CASSGQALAGELFF. The DNA of the CDR3 is TGTGCCAGCAGCGGACAGGCTTTGGCCGGGGAGCTGTTTTTT.

The rearrangement uses TRBV5-4 and TRBJ1-2, with 8 bases fitting TRBD1. The CDR3 has 16 residues. CDR1 and CDR2 from the germline V gene are SGHNT and YYREEE (reference sequence). Trimming took 4 bases from V and 4 from J; bases not matched to a gene: 12. DNA for the CDR3: TGTGCCAGCAGCGGCCCGACAGGGGAAAGATTCTATGGCTACACCTTC. Protein sequence: CASSGPTGERFYGYTF.

The CDR3: CASSFAGLAGVGDTQYF. The CDR3 bases are TGTGCCAGCAGCTTTGCCGGACTAGCGGGAGTAGGAGATACGCAGTATTTT. V gene TRBV7-8 combines with J gene TRBJ2-3; the match to TRBD2 covers 13 bases. Looked up from germline, CDR1 is SGHVS and CDR2 is FQNEAQ. J gave up 5 bases and V 3 bases, and 8 bases lay outside the gene matches. There are 17 residues in the CDR3. Together with reference TRBV7-8 and TRBJ2-3, the CDR3 gives the full variable domain: GAGVSQSPRYKVAKRGQDVALRCDPISGHVSLFWYQQALGQGPEFLTYFQNEAQLDKSGLPSDRFFAERPEGSVSTLKIQRTQQEDSAVYLCASSFAGLAGVGDTQYFGPGTRLTVL.

This clone has a single count. The rearrangement uses TRBV4-3 and TRBJ1-1, with TRBD1 matching over 9 bases. The germline V gene encodes CDR1 LGHNA and CDR2 YSLEER. Trimming at V came to 0 bases and at J to 8 bases, leaving 10 bases not matched to a gene. The CDR3 has 16 residues. This chain's CDR3 is CASSQETGGGLGEAFF. The CDR3 region has the DNA TGCGCCAGCAGCCAAGAGACAGGGGGAGGTCTGGGGGAAGCTTTCTTT.

The J gene is TRBJ1-2, the V gene TRBV5-1, with TRBD1 matching 7 bases. The CDR3 runs to 14 residues. CDR1 and CDR2 (germline): SGHRS, YFSETQ. J gave up 7 bases and V 4 bases, and 10 bases lay outside the gene matches. CDR3 protein: CASSQDRVLGGYTF. The DNA of the CDR3 is TGCGCCAGCAGCCAAGACAGGGTTCTCGGTGGCTACACCTTC.

V usage is TRBV29-1 and J usage is TRBJ1-3, with a tentative D call TRBD1 (5 bases). V lost 4 bases and J lost 0, with 7 bases in between. Germline assignment: CDR1 SQVTM and CDR2 ANQGSEA. CDR3 length: 13 amino acids. This chain's CDR3 is CSVGQSSGNTIYF. The CDR3 DNA sequence: TGCAGCGTTGGACAGAGCTCTGGAAACACCATATATTTT.